This is a list of T cell receptor beta chains from one sample in a study of response to subunit inactivated influenza vaccine. Each CDR3 protein gets one entry after TCRdb re-called the RT-PCR reads with MiXCR. The repertoire consists of 590,000 or so distinct CDR3 sequences, with 14% occurring once and the leading ten covering less than 8.5%. The sequences come from PBMCs from blood, collected roughly 15 days before vaccination. These receptors came from a man aged 50-59 years who received an inactivated influenza vaccine. Each CDR3 is given without its conserved first and last residue. The order of the fields is V gene, clone size, J gene, D gene, CDR3 protein. A D gene is named only where the DNA matches it firmly. The size of a clone is reported for some rows only, either as once, few or many, or as a class for expanded clones.

v_call: TRBV7-8; clone_size: few; j_call: TRBJ1-4; d_call: .; cdr3_aa: ASSPRIATNEKLF
v_call: TRBV6-2/TRBV6-3; clone_size: many; j_call: TRBJ1-5; d_call: .; cdr3_aa: ASRRDGYNQPQH
v_call: TRBV4-3; clone_size: .; j_call: TRBJ2-2; d_call: .; cdr3_aa: ASSQDLVRERTGELF
v_call: TRBV20-1; clone_size: few; j_call: TRBJ2-1; d_call: .; cdr3_aa: SAPGLFVNEQF
v_call: TRBV7-3; clone_size: .; j_call: TRBJ2-1; d_call: .; cdr3_aa: ASSLIPFYNEQF
v_call: TRBV19; clone_size: few; j_call: TRBJ2-2; d_call: TRBD1; cdr3_aa: ASSSPPPGQGPPNTGELF
v_call: TRBV28; clone_size: few; j_call: TRBJ1-1; d_call: .; cdr3_aa: ASSFVGGAF
v_call: TRBV20-1; clone_size: .; j_call: TRBJ2-1; d_call: TRBD2; cdr3_aa: SAGPFTSGGANEQF
v_call: TRBV7-9; clone_size: few; j_call: TRBJ2-2; d_call: .; cdr3_aa: ASSFGTTPGGELF
v_call: TRBV28; clone_size: many; j_call: TRBJ1-5; d_call: .; cdr3_aa: ASSLSLGFQPQH
v_call: TRBV12-3/TRBV12-4; clone_size: .; j_call: TRBJ1-5; d_call: .; cdr3_aa: ASSPPRLGNQPQH
v_call: TRBV7-2; clone_size: .; j_call: TRBJ1-2; d_call: .; cdr3_aa: AGSLGSGNYGYT
v_call: TRBV20-1; clone_size: few; j_call: TRBJ2-7; d_call: .; cdr3_aa: SARDLETASYEQY
v_call: TRBV5-1; clone_size: .; j_call: TRBJ1-4; d_call: .; cdr3_aa: ASSLDAGSEKLF
v_call: TRBV7-8; clone_size: few; j_call: TRBJ2-1; d_call: TRBD2; cdr3_aa: ASSLASLLADIDYNEQF
v_call: TRBV28; clone_size: .; j_call: TRBJ2-1; d_call: .; cdr3_aa: ASSLAGWDEQF
v_call: TRBV9; clone_size: .; j_call: TRBJ2-2; d_call: .; cdr3_aa: ASSVDGTGELF
v_call: TRBV20-1; clone_size: .; j_call: TRBJ2-7; d_call: TRBD1; cdr3_aa: SARDRVPLGYEQY
v_call: TRBV7-2; clone_size: .; j_call: TRBJ2-1; d_call: .; cdr3_aa: ASSSTGGNYNEQF
v_call: TRBV11-1; clone_size: .; j_call: TRBJ2-2; d_call: .; cdr3_aa: ASSFPETGELF
v_call: TRBV5-1; clone_size: few; j_call: TRBJ2-5; d_call: .; cdr3_aa: ASSLGPGRIETQY
v_call: TRBV9; clone_size: few; j_call: TRBJ2-2; d_call: .; cdr3_aa: ASSGERGGELF
v_call: TRBV6-1; clone_size: .; j_call: TRBJ2-5; d_call: TRBD1; cdr3_aa: ASSPGQWEETQY
v_call: TRBV6-1; clone_size: .; j_call: TRBJ2-3; d_call: .; cdr3_aa: ASRAGTPSTDTQY
v_call: TRBV5-1; clone_size: .; j_call: TRBJ2-1; d_call: .; cdr3_aa: ASSSTPGSSTYNEQF
v_call: TRBV28; clone_size: .; j_call: TRBJ2-3; d_call: TRBD2; cdr3_aa: ASLSGGITDTQY
v_call: TRBV2; clone_size: few; j_call: TRBJ2-7; d_call: TRBD1; cdr3_aa: ASSVGTGIYEQY
v_call: TRBV6-2/TRBV6-3; clone_size: once; j_call: TRBJ2-7; d_call: .; cdr3_aa: ASSFGMGEQY
v_call: TRBV19; clone_size: few; j_call: TRBJ1-4; d_call: TRBD1; cdr3_aa: ASSIAADRLGEKLF
v_call: TRBV20-1; clone_size: few; j_call: TRBJ2-1; d_call: TRBD2; cdr3_aa: SARDIEGTSGINEQF
v_call: TRBV14; clone_size: few; j_call: TRBJ2-1; d_call: TRBD2; cdr3_aa: ASSPGLAGAPLNEQF
v_call: TRBV7-8; clone_size: .; j_call: TRBJ2-5; d_call: .; cdr3_aa: ASTRTAQETQY
v_call: TRBV4-2; clone_size: .; j_call: TRBJ2-3; d_call: TRBD2; cdr3_aa: ASSPSGAGASTDTQY
v_call: TRBV7-2; clone_size: many; j_call: TRBJ2-3; d_call: TRBD2; cdr3_aa: ASRRELAQSTDTQY
v_call: TRBV29-1; clone_size: many; j_call: TRBJ2-1; d_call: .; cdr3_aa: SVGGGNEQF
v_call: TRBV2; clone_size: few; j_call: TRBJ2-7; d_call: .; cdr3_aa: ASSAEAGMAYEQY
v_call: TRBV7-2; clone_size: few; j_call: TRBJ1-1; d_call: .; cdr3_aa: ASNRGRGTEAF
v_call: TRBV27; clone_size: few; j_call: TRBJ2-7; d_call: .; cdr3_aa: ASSHDPHYEQY
v_call: TRBV6-4; clone_size: few; j_call: TRBJ2-3; d_call: .; cdr3_aa: ASSDQGSDTQY
v_call: TRBV3-1; clone_size: .; j_call: TRBJ2-2; d_call: TRBD1; cdr3_aa: ASSSGTGIAGELF
v_call: TRBV6-2/TRBV6-3; clone_size: few; j_call: TRBJ2-1; d_call: .; cdr3_aa: ASSYSKLAYEQF
v_call: TRBV4-2; clone_size: few; j_call: TRBJ2-7; d_call: .; cdr3_aa: ASSQEYRAYEQY
v_call: TRBV12-3/TRBV12-4; clone_size: many; j_call: TRBJ2-7; d_call: .; cdr3_aa: ASSSSYSEQY
v_call: TRBV5-1; clone_size: many; j_call: TRBJ2-2; d_call: .; cdr3_aa: ASSLSSQGNTGELF
v_call: TRBV20-1; clone_size: once; j_call: TRBJ2-4; d_call: .; cdr3_aa: SASSGTRDIQY
v_call: TRBV2; clone_size: .; j_call: TRBJ2-7; d_call: .; cdr3_aa: ASGLARSSYEQY
v_call: TRBV5-4; clone_size: .; j_call: TRBJ2-7; d_call: TRBD2; cdr3_aa: ASSSGTRNEQY